The rows below give T cell receptor beta chains drawn from one sample of a study of T cell responses to AZD1222 COVID-19 vaccine. Data came from immunoSEQ multiplex PCR; TCRdb stores just in-frame clones and leaves some out. The sample includes 86,000 or so clones, about nine tenths of them seen just once. The sequencing here drew on peripheral blood, taken on day 0 of AZD1222 vaccination. Source of these receptors: an adult in good health. CDR3s include the opening cysteine and the closing phenylalanine or tryptophan. D genes are given only for firm matches. Where a row states a size, it is once, few, many or the class of an expanded clone; other rows omit it.

>.|TRBV2|TRBJ1-5|.
CASRRVGRPQHF
TGTGCCAGCAGGCGAGTGGGACGGCCCCAGCATTTT
>.|TRBV5-1|TRBJ2-6|.
CASSFELTAGANVLTF
TGCGCCAGCAGCTTTGAGCTAACGGCTGGGGCCAACGTCCTGACTTTC
>.|TRBV25-1|TRBJ2-5|.
CASSEGGKTIQETQYF
TGTGCCAGCAGTGAAGGGGGGAAAACAATCCAAGAGACCCAGTACTTC
>.|TRBV6-5|TRBJ2-2|once
CASRSAAHTGELFF
TGTGCCAGCCGGTCAGCGGCCCACACCGGGGAGCTGTTTTTT
>TRBD2|TRBV5-1|TRBJ2-3|.
CASSLETSGSTQYF
TGCGCCAGCAGCTTGGAGACTAGCGGGAGTACGCAGTATTTT
>TRBD1|TRBV6-2/TRBV6-3|TRBJ1-5|.
CASSGGQGNYQPQHF
TGTGCCAGCAGTGGAGGACAGGGCAATTACCAGCCCCAGCATTTT
>.|TRBV7-8|TRBJ1-5|.
CASSVVLTTNQPQHF
TGTGCCAGCAGCGTCGTCCTGACGACTAATCAGCCCCAGCATTTT
>TRBD2|TRBV2|TRBJ2-1|.
CASSRAGSSYNEQFF
TGTGCCAGCAGTCGAGCGGGGAGCTCCTACAATGAGCAGTTCTTC
>.|TRBV9|TRBJ2-3|.
CASSVSSRGSVDTQYF
TGTGCCAGCAGCGTATCATCACGGGGGTCGGTAGATACGCAGTATTTT
>.|TRBV30|TRBJ1-2|.
CAWSPDQVYGYTF
TGTGCCTGGTCCCCAGATCAAGTCTATGGCTACACCTTC
>TRBD2|TRBV7-9|TRBJ2-1|.
CASSLGLAAYNEQFF
TGTGCCAGCAGCTTAGGTCTAGCGGCCTACAATGAGCAGTTCTTC
>.|TRBV29-1|TRBJ1-5|.
CSVAGTAGNQPQHF
TGCAGCGTTGCAGGGACCGCTGGCAATCAGCCCCAGCATTTT
>.|TRBV6-5|TRBJ1-5|.
CASSPDYRQPQHF
TGTGCCAGCAGCCCGGATTACCGTCAGCCCCAGCATTTT
>TRBD2|TRBV7-9|TRBJ2-7|.
CASSPNRGRETLYF
TGTGCCAGCAGCCCTAATCGGGGGAGGGAGACCCTGTACTTC
>.|TRBV7-6|TRBJ1-2|once
CASSPQGNYGYTF
TGTGCCAGCAGCCCTCAGGGGAACTATGGCTACACCTTC
>.|TRBV5-1|TRBJ1-1|few
CASSPDRRTEAFF
TGCGCCAGCAGCCCGGACCGGCGGACTGAAGCTTTCTTT
>.|TRBV18|TRBJ1-6|.
CASSPSTVANSHMPLHF
TGTGCCAGCTCACCGTCAACGGTCGCAAACTCCCACATGCCCCTCCACTTT
>TRBD2|TRBV28|TRBJ2-7|.
CASVERGFSYEQYF
TGTGCCAGCGTCGAGCGGGGATTCTCCTACGAGCAGTACTTC
>.|TRBV7-8|TRBJ1-1|.
CASSLASSPNTEAFF
TGTGCCAGCAGCCTGGCGAGCAGCCCGAACACTGAAGCTTTCTTT
>.|TRBV5-6|TRBJ2-2|.
CASSLGAGLPSNTGELFF
TGTGCCAGCAGCTTGGGGGCAGGTCTACCATCGAACACCGGGGAGCTGTTTTTT
>.|TRBV30|TRBJ2-5|.
CAWSVGSGHQETQYF
TGTGCCTGGAGTGTGGGCAGTGGGCACCAAGAGACCCAGTACTTC
>.|TRBV3-1/TRBV3-2|TRBJ1-5|.
CASSQGQVPIMPQHF
TGTGCCAGCAGCCAAGGACAGGTCCCTATCATGCCCCAGCATTTT
>TRBD2|TRBV11-2|TRBJ2-1|.
CASSFLGGFGANEQFF
TGTGCCAGCAGCTTTCTGGGAGGGTTCGGGGCCAATGAGCAGTTCTTC
>.|TRBV9|TRBJ1-5|.
CASSVGPDGRQPQHF
TGTGCCAGCAGCGTAGGACCGGATGGTCGTCAGCCCCAGCATTTT
>.|TRBV4-1|TRBJ2-7|.
CASSQGNSADYEQYF
TGCGCCAGCAGCCAAGGTAATAGCGCTGACTACGAGCAGTACTTC